This T cell receptor beta chain is from a study of post-analysis software for immune sequencing data. Study results and limitations: Samples from one preparation batch, clustered by F measure, grouped strongly together. Five TRBV segments, including TRBV5-6, TRBV5-1 and TRBV20-1, were more frequent in patients than controls. Significantly lower normalized Chao1 diversity was found in patients with multiple sclerosis relative to controls.

This CDR3 is built from 15 residues. The germline V and J ends were trimmed by 0 bases and 3 bases, with 12 bases remaining between them. Germline lookup yields CDR1 SGHRS and CDR2 YFSETQ. Points on this clonotype: Its antigen is not known.

Sequencing libraries made from TCR beta cDNA carried unique molecular identifiers. MiXCR, applied by TCRdb to the PCR reads, yields one record per CDR3 protein. Among some 700,000 distinct CDR3 sequences listed, approximately 60% were seen once. Source material: blood. This receptor was identified in a girl aged 2 to 9 with multiple sclerosis. The chain combines TRBV5-1 with TRBJ1-2; D remains unclear. The CDR3: CASSLAGTADYGYTF. For the CDR3, the DNA is TGCGCCAGCAGCTTGGCGGGAACGGCGGACTATGGCTACACCTTC. Variable domain in full (rest from reference TRBV5-1 and TRBJ1-2): KAGVTQTPRYLIKTRGQQVTLSCSPISGHRSVSWYQQTPGQGLQFLFEYFSETQRNKGNFPGRFSGRQFSNSRSEMNVSTLELGDSALYLCASSLAGTADYGYTFGSGTRLTVV.